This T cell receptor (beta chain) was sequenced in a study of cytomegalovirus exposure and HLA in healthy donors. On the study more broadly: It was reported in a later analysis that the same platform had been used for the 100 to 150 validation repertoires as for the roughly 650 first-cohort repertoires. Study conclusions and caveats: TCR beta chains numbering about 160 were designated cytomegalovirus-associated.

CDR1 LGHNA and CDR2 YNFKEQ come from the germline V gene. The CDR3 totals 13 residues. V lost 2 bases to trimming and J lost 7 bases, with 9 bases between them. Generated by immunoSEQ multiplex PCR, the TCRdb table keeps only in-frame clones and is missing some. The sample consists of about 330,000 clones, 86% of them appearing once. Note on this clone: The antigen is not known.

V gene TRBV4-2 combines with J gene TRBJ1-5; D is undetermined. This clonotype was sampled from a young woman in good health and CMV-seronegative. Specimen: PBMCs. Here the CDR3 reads CASSQHPEQPQHF. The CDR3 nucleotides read TGTGCCAGCAGCCAACACCCTGAGCAGCCCCAGCATTTT.